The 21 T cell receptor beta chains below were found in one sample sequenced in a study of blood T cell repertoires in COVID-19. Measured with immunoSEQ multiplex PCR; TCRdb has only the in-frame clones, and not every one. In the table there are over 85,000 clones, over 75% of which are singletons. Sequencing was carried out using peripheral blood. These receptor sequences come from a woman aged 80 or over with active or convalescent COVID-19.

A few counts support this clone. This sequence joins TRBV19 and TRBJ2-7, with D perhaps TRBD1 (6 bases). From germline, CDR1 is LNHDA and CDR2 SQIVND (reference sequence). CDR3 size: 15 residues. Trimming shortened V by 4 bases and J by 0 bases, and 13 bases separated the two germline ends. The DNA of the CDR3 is TGTGCCAGTAGTACGTCCGGGACAAACTCCTACGAGCAGTACTTC. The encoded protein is CASSTSGTNSYEQYF.

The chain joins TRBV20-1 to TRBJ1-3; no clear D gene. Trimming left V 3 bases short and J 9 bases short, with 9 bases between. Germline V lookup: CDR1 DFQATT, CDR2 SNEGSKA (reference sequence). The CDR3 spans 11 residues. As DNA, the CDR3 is TGCAGTGCTAGTTCCCCCCGCACCATATATTTT. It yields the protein CSASSPRTIYF.

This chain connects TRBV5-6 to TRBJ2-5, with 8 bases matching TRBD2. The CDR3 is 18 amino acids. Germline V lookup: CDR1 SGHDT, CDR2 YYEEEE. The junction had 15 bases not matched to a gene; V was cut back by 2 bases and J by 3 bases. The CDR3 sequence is CASSFPEGVAGRKETQYF. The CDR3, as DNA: TGTGCCAGCAGCTTCCCTGAAGGGGTAGCGGGAAGGAAAGAGACCCAGTACTTC.

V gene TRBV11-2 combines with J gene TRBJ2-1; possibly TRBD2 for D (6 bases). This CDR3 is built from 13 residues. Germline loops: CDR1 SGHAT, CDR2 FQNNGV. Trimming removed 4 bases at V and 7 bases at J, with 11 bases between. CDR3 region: CASSYLLANEQFF. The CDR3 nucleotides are TGTGCCAGCAGCTATTTACTAGCAAATGAGCAGTTCTTC.

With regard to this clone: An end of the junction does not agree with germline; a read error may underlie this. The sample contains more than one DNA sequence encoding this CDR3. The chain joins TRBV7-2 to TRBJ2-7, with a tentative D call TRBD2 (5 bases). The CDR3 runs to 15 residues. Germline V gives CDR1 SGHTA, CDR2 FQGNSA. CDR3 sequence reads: CASSSAATGSYEQYF. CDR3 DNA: TGTGCCAGCAGCTCAGCGGCAACCGGGTCCTACGAACAGTACTTC.

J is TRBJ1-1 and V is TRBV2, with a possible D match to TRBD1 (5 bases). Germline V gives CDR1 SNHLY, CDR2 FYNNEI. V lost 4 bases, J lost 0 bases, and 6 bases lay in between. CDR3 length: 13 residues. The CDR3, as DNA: TGTGCCAGCAGTGGACAGTTGAACACTGAAGCTTTCTTT. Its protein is CASSGQLNTEAFF.

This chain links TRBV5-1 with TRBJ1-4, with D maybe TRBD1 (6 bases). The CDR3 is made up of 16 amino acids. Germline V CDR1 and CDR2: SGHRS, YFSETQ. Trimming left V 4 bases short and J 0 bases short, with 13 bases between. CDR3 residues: CASSISYRATNEKLFF. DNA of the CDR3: TGCGCCAGCAGCATCTCTTACAGGGCAACTAATGAAAAACTGTTTTTT.

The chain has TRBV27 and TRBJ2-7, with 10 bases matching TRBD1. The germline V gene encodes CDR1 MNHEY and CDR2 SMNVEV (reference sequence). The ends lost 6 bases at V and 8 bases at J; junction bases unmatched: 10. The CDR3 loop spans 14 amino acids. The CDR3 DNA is TGTGCCAGCAGCATCGGACAGGGGGACTCAAAGCAGTACTTC. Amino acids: CASSIGQGDSKQYF.

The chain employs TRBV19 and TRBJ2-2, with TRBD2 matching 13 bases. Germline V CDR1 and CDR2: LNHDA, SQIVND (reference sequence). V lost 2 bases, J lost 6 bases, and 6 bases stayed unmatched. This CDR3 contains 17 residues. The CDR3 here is CASSIPSTSGRPGELFF. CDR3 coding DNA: TGTGCCAGTAGTATACCCTCGACTAGCGGGAGGCCCGGGGAGCTGTTTTTT.

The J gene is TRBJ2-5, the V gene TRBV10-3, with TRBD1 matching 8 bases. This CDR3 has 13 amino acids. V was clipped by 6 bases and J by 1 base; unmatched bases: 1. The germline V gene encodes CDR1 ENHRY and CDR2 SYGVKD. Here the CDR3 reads CAISTGGQETQYF. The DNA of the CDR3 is TGTGCCATCAGCACAGGGGGCCAAGAGACCCAGTACTTC.

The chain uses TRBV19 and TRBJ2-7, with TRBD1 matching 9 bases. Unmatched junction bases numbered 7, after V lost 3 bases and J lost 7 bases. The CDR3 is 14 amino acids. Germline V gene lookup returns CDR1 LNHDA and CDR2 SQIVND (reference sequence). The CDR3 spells CASSITGGAGEQYF. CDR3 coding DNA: TGTGCCAGTAGTATCACAGGGGGCGCGGGTGAGCAGTACTTC.

Written as DNA, the CDR3 is TGCGCCAGCAGGAACCAAGCAGCGGGAGGGTTTAATGAGCAGTTCTTC. Translation gives CASRNQAAGGFNEQFF. The chain uses TRBV5-1 and TRBJ2-1, with 10 positions matching TRBD2. The CDR3 is made up of 16 amino acids. V lost 5 bases to trimming and J lost 7 bases; unmatched junction nucleotides: 12. Germline-derived CDR1 and CDR2 are SGHRS and YFSETQ.

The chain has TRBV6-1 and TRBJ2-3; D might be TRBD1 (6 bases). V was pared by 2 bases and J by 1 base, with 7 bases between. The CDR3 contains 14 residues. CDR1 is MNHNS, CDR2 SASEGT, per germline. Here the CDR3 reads CASSEPGGTDTQYF. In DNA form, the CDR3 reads TGTGCCAGCAGTGAACCAGGGGGCACAGATACGCAGTATTTT.

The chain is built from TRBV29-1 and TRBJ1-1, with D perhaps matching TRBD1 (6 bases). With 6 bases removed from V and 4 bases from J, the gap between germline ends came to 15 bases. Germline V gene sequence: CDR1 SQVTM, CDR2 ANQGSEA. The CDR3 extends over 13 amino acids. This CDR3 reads CSVVGGSGTEAFF. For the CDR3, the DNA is TGCAGCGTCGTAGGGGGTTCTGGCACTGAAGCTTTCTTT.

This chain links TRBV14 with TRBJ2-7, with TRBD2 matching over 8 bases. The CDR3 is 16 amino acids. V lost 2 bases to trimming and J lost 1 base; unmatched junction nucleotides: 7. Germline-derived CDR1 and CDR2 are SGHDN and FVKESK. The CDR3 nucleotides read TGTGCCAGCAGCCAAACTCCGGGACTAGGATCCTACGAGCAGTACTTC. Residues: CASSQTPGLGSYEQYF.

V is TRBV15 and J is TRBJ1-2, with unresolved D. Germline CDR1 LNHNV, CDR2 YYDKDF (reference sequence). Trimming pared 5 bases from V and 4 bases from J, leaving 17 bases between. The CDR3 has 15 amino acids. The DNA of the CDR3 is TGTGCCACCAGCCCTGAAAGAGGGAGCCCCTATGGCTACACCTTC. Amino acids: CATSPERGSPYGYTF.

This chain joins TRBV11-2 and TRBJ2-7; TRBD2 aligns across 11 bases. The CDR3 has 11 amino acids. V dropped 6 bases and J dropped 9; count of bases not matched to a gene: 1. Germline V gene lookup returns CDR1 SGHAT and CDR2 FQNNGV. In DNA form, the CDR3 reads TGTGCCAGCAGACTAGCGGGAGTGCAGTACTTC. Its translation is CASRLAGVQYF.

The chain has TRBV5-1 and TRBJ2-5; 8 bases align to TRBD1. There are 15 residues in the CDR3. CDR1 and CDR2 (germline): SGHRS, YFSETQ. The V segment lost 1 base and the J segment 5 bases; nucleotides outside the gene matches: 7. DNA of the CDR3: TGCGCCAGCAGCTTGAATACAGGGGACAGGGAGACCCAGTACTTC. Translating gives CASSLNTGDRETQYF.

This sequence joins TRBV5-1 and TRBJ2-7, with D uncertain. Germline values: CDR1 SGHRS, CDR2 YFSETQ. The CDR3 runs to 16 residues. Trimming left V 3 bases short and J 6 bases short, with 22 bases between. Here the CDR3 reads CASSSGLGRWYSEQYF. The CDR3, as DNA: TGCGCCAGCAGCTCTGGCCTTGGGCGTTGGTACTCCGAGCAGTACTTC. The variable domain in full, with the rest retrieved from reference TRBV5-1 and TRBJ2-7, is KAGVTQTPRYLIKTRGQQVTLSCSPISGHRSVSWYQQTPGQGLQFLFEYFSETQRNKGNFPGRFSGRQFSNSRSEMNVSTLELGDSALYLCASSSGLGRWYSEQYFGPGTRLTVT.

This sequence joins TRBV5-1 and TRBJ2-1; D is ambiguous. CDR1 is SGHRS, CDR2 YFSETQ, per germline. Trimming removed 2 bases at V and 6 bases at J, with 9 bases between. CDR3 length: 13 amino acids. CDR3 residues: CASSFYEFNEQFF. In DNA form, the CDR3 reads TGCGCCAGCAGCTTCTACGAGTTCAATGAGCAGTTCTTC.

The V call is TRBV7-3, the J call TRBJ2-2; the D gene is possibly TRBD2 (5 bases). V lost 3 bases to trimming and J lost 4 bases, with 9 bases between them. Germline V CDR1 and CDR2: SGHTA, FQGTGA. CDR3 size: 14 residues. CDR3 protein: CASSFGLLTGELFF. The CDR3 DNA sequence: TGTGCCAGCAGCTTTGGACTCCTCACCGGGGAGCTGTTTTTT.